This entry lists 22 T cell receptor beta chains sequenced from one sample in a study of blood T cell repertoires in COVID-19. Sequenced by immunoSEQ multiplex PCR; TCRdb stores in-frame clones only, minus some. The sample carries a few hundred thousand clones, about 86% recorded once. Sequenced input: PBMCs or T cells enriched from blood (not recorded which). The receptors come from a man aged 30 to 45 with acute COVID-19.

V is TRBV6-4 and J is TRBJ2-1; 9 positions agree with TRBD2. This CDR3 is built from 14 residues. Germline V CDR1 and CDR2: MRHNA, SNTAGT. The trim removed 4 bases at V and 10 bases at J, leaving 8 bases unmatched. This CDR3 reads CASSASGVLKEQFF. The CDR3 DNA follows: TGTGCCAGCAGTGCTAGCGGGGTATTGAAGGAGCAGTTCTTC.

This rearrangement joins TRBV12-3 or TRBV12-4 to TRBJ1-2, with D perhaps matching TRBD1 (5 bases). Trimming took off 6 bases at V and 6 bases at J, with 8 bases between the two ends. The CDR3 extends over 11 amino acids. CDR3 amino acids: CASRLGDGYTF. DNA of the CDR3: TGTGCCAGCAGGCTAGGGGATGGCTACACCTTC.

The rearrangement uses TRBV10-3 and TRBJ1-3; TRBD1 is a possible D gene (5 bases). Germline CDR1 is ENHRY and CDR2 is SYGVKD. V was cut by 10 bases and J by 2 bases, with 12 bases left in between. The CDR3 covers 13 residues. The CDR3 region is CATGGAAGNTIYF. CDR3 nucleotide sequence: TGTGCCACGGGAGGGGCAGCTGGAAACACCATATATTTT.

The rearrangement links TRBV29-1 to TRBJ1-4, with unresolved D. Per germline, CDR1 SQVTM and CDR2 ANQGSEA. This CDR3 has 14 amino acids. The V end lost 1 base, the J end lost 7 bases, and 13 bases lay between the germline ends. The CDR3 coding sequence is TGCAGCGTTGAAGGAGGGCCGTCCGGTGAAAAACTGTTTTTT. It yields the protein CSVEGGPSGEKLFF.

This clone appeared once. The chain links TRBV6-5 to TRBJ1-2; TRBD1 aligns across 8 bases. In germline, CDR1 is MNHEY, CDR2 SVGAGI. The length of the CDR3 is 12 residues. J was trimmed by 7 bases and V by 7 bases; bases with no gene match: 5. In DNA, the CDR3 is TGTGCCAGCATTACAGGGGGTGGTGGCTACACCTTC. The encoded protein is CASITGGGGYTF.

J is TRBJ2-7 and V is TRBV5-1; maybe TRBD1 (6 bases). The germline gives CDR1 SGHRS, CDR2 YFSETQ. CDR3 size: 15 residues. The CDR3 spells CASSLGSRDISEQYV. For the CDR3, the DNA is TGCGCCAGCAGTTTGGGAAGCCGGGACATCAGCGAGCAGTACGTC.

The chain is built from TRBV2 and TRBJ1-1; no reliable D call. V gave up 3 bases and J gave up 3 bases, with 8 bases separating them. CDR1 is SNHLY, CDR2 FYNNEI, per germline. The CDR3 contains 13 residues. CDR3 coding DNA: TGTGCCAGCAGTGACCCCAATGACACTGAAGCTTTCTTT. Translating gives CASSDPNDTEAFF.

This clone was counted once. V gene TRBV5-6 combines with J gene TRBJ2-5; D is unclear. The CDR3 is 14 amino acids. V shed 1 base and J shed 4 bases, with 11 bases lying between them. CDR1 is SGHDT and CDR2 is YYEEEE in the germline V gene. DNA for the CDR3: TGTGCCAGCAGCTTGCCAGGTCTGGGAGAGACCCAGTACTTC. Its translation is CASSLPGLGETQYF.

The genes are TRBV15 and TRBJ1-1, with no clear D. The CDR3 extends over 14 amino acids. V lost 0 bases and J 1 base, leaving 6 bases between the germline ends. Germline CDR1 reads LNHNV; CDR2 reads YYDKDF (reference sequence). The CDR3 sequence is CATSRDPRNTEAFF. The CDR3 nucleotides read TGTGCCACCAGCAGAGATCCCAGGAACACTGAAGCTTTCTTT.

This clone showed up just a few times. The gene calls are TRBV2 and TRBJ1-5; possible D gene TRBD1, 5 bases. The CDR3 has 14 residues. Trimming removed 3 bases at V and 7 bases at J, with 13 bases between. Germline CDR1 reads SNHLY; CDR2 reads FYNNEI. The DNA of the CDR3 is TGTGCCAGCAGTGATCCGGGGGGTGGCCAGCCCCAGCATTTT. It yields the protein CASSDPGGGQPQHF.

The chain couples TRBV5-8 to TRBJ2-5; 8 nucleotides agree with TRBD1. Germline CDR1 is SGHTS and CDR2 is YDEGEE. This CDR3 spans 18 amino acids. The J segment lost 5 bases and the V segment lost 5 bases, leaving 20 bases of the junction unmatched. In DNA, the CDR3 is TGTGCCAGCAGAACGACTCGTCTGGACAGGGATTCTTGGGAGACCCAGTACTTC. Protein: CASRTTRLDRDSWETQYF.

The chain employs TRBV7-3 and TRBJ1-1, with D unclear. V shed 5 bases and J shed 1 base, with 17 bases lying between them. The germline V gene has CDR1 SGHTA and CDR2 FQGTGA. There are 16 residues in the CDR3. The CDR3 DNA follows: TGTGCCAGCAGCCGCTACGGGTACCGGAGGAACACTGAAGCTTTCTTT. Translation gives CASSRYGYRRNTEAFF.

Here the CDR3 reads CASSQAIGTATDTQYF. CDR3 sequence (DNA): TGCGCCAGCAGCCAAGCTATAGGGACTGCCACAGATACGCAGTATTTT. The chain links TRBV4-1 to TRBJ2-3, with D possibly matching TRBD2 (6 bases). V was shortened by 1 base and J by 2 bases, with 13 bases between the two germline ends. Germline V gene data show CDR1 as MGHRA and CDR2 as YSYEKL. CDR3 length: 16 amino acids.

With regard to this clone: The junction does not match germline at one end; this may be a read error. J is TRBJ1-1 and V is TRBV5-1; TRBD1 might be the D (6 bases). Per the germline V gene, CDR1 is SGHRS and CDR2 is YFSETQ. This CDR3 region has 14 residues. The CDR3 protein is CASSETSGETEAFF. The CDR3 region has the DNA TGTGCCAGCAGTGAGACGTCAGGGGAGACTGAAGCTTTCTTT.

V is TRBV12-3 or TRBV12-4 and J is TRBJ1-1, with 7 nucleotides matching TRBD1. This CDR3 is 13 amino acids long. The J segment lost 0 bases and the V segment lost 9 bases, leaving 4 bases of the junction unmatched. The CDR3 region is CASHGTVNTEAFF. DNA for the CDR3: TGTGCCAGTCACGGGACAGTGAACACTGAAGCTTTCTTT.

This sequence joins TRBV7-9 and TRBJ2-1, with D possibly matching TRBD2 (5 bases). CDR1 is SEHNR, CDR2 FQNEAQ, per germline (reference sequence). V dropped 7 bases and J dropped 4 bases, with 14 bases sitting between them. The CDR3 is 14 residues long. Written as DNA, the CDR3 is TGTGCCAGCACCCCAGGACGGGATTACAATGAGCAGTTCTTC. The encoded protein is CASTPGRDYNEQFF.

The V call is TRBV24-1, the J call TRBJ2-3, with TRBD2 as a possible D gene (6 bases). The length of the CDR3 is 14 residues. Germline V gives CDR1 KGHDR, CDR2 SFDVKD. The V and J ends lost 4 bases and 6 bases respectively, with 13 bases between them. The CDR3 DNA reads as TGTGCCACCAGTGAACCGGGAGTGAGGGATACGCAGTATTTT. This codes for CATSEPGVRDTQYF.

J is TRBJ2-1 and V is TRBV5-1, with a weak D call TRBD1 (6 bases). V was clipped by 0 bases and J by 1 base, with 8 bases between them. In germline, CDR1 is SGHRS, CDR2 YFSETQ. The CDR3 sequence is 15 residues long. The CDR3 bases are TGCGCCAGCAGCTTGGCCGGGACATCCTACAATGAGCAGTTCTTC. It encodes CASSLAGTSYNEQFF.

J is TRBJ2-3 and V is TRBV4-2; 11 bases match TRBD1. The germline V gene encodes CDR1 LGHNA and CDR2 YNFKEQ. V trimming: 4 bases; J trimming: 4 bases; junction bases outside the gene matches: 10. The CDR3 runs to 17 residues. The chain's CDR3 is CASSLAGGQGASDTQYF. The DNA for the CDR3 is TGTGCCAGCAGCCTAGCAGGAGGACAGGGGGCCTCAGATACGCAGTATTTT.

This clone appeared a few times. The chain couples TRBV2 to TRBJ1-5, with D perhaps TRBD1 (6 bases). Trimming removed 7 bases from V and 10 bases from J, with 17 bases in between. Germline-derived CDR1 and CDR2 are SNHLY and FYNNEI. The CDR3 extends over 13 amino acids. CDR3 bases: TGTGCCAGCAAACGAGGGGGAGAGGAACCCCAGCATTTT. Translated, it gives CASKRGGEEPQHF.

The V and J genes are TRBV7-9 and TRBJ2-2, with a weak D call TRBD2 (6 bases). Trimming pared 5 bases from V and 2 bases from J, leaving 18 bases between. This CDR3 contains 17 residues. Germline CDR1 reads SEHNR; CDR2 reads FQNEAQ (reference sequence). CDR3 nucleotide sequence: TGTGCCAGCAGCGCACCGTCGGGTGGGACTAACACCGGGGAGCTGTTTTTT. This sequence encodes CASSAPSGGTNTGELFF. Full variable domain (remainder filled in from reference TRBV7-9 and TRBJ2-2): DTGVSQNPRHKITKRGQNVTFRCDPISEHNRLYWYRQTLGQGPEFLTYFQNEAQLEKSRLLSDRFSAERPKGSFSTLEIQRTEQGDSAMYLCASSAPSGGTNTGELFFGEGSRLTVL.

The CDR3 DNA reads as TGCAGCGTTGGCGGCCGCGATCAGCCCCAGCATTTT. This codes for CSVGGRDQPQHF. The chain carries TRBV29-1 and TRBJ1-5; D is unresolved. Trimming pared 4 bases from V and 5 bases from J, leaving 9 bases between. Germline V gene data show CDR1 as SQVTM and CDR2 as ANQGSEA. The CDR3 consists of 12 residues.